This T cell receptor (beta chain) originates from a study of human T cells and chemical hapten exposure. Trimming took 7 bases from V and 7 from J; bases not matched to a gene: 11. The CDR3 contains 14 residues. This clonotype was counted between two and nine times. TCRdb processed the RACE reads anew with MiXCR; each CDR3 protein has one entry. The table lists tens of thousands of distinct CDR3 sequences, 14% of them singletons, with 4% to 6% in the top ten. Documented time point: pre-sensitization, week 0. Treatment given: therapeutic diphenylcyclopropenone sensitization with weekly scalp DPC. The sequencing here drew on whole blood, taken in connection with sensitization to the hapten diphenylcyclopropenone (DPC). The gene calls are TRBV12-3 or TRBV12-4 and TRBJ1-2; 8 nucleotides match TRBD1. The clonotype was recovered from a woman aged 45 to 65 with alopecia areata. Some clones in this sample may be carry-over from other donors' samples. CDR3 coding DNA: TGTGCCAGCAACCCGGGACAGGTTATCGCTGGCTACACCTTC. Its protein product is CASNPGQVIAGYTF.